This T cell receptor (beta chain) was captured by sequencing in a study of blood T cell repertoires in COVID-19. The protocol was immunoSEQ multiplex PCR, while the TCRdb copy is restricted to in-frame clones and leaves out a portion. Among 200,000 to 250,000 clones listed, roughly nine tenths were seen once. The receptor's source is a man in his forties or fifties with active or convalescent COVID-19. Specimen: peripheral blood.

CDR3 sequence reads: CASSHTSGRIYNEQFF. The CDR3, as DNA: TGTGCCAGCAGTCATACTAGCGGGAGAATCTACAATGAGCAGTTCTTC. The gene calls are TRBV7-2 and TRBJ2-1, with TRBD2 identical over 11 bases. The germline V gene encodes CDR1 SGHTA and CDR2 FQGNSA. The CDR3 totals 16 residues. Trimming at V came to 6 bases and at J to 3 bases, leaving 7 bases not matched to a gene.